The present T cell receptor beta chain was sequenced within a study of T cell responses to AZD1222 COVID-19 vaccine. V was cut by 0 bases and J by 5 bases, with 10 bases left in between. This CDR3 contains 14 residues. The germline V gene has CDR1 SGHTA and CDR2 FQGNSA. Method: immunoSEQ multiplex PCR; TCRdb's copy keeps in-frame clones and lacks some. This table holds about 120,000 clones, approximately 89% found once. This rearrangement joins TRBV7-2 to TRBJ1-1; D is ambiguous. This receptor was taken from an adult in good health. The material was peripheral blood, obtained on day 0 of AZD1222 vaccination. The CDR3 DNA reads as TGTGCCAGCAGCTTAGCAGGCATAGGGACTGAAGCTTTCTTT. Translated, it gives CASSLAGIGTEAFF.